This TCR beta chain was retrieved from a study of blood T cells in healthy people across ages. Overall study results and limits: CMV infection status of these donors was not known. Roughly linear declines in TCR beta diversity per million T cells occurred with age. Long-lived donors carried more naive CD4+ cells and greater diversity than aged donors.

Points on this clonotype: Antigen specificity is unknown.

The CDR3 runs to 15 residues. Germline V gives CDR1 KGHSH, CDR2 LQKENI. Between the trimmed V and J ends, which lost 5 bases and 6 bases, there was a span of 18 bases. Through a sample-barcoded 5' primer and a J-beta primer mix, a second PCR was run for roughly 6 to 11 cycles. TCRdb itself ran the 5' RACE reads through MiXCR, one entry per CDR3 protein. The table records some 1.1 million distinct CDR3 sequences, 30% to 40% of them present only once. The TCR comes from a man aged 18 to 29 in good health. V usage is TRBV18 and J usage is TRBJ2-3; no clear D. The sequencing sample was made of blood. The CDR3 loop reads CASSGNSALRDTQYF. CDR3 bases: TGTGCCAGCTCAGGGAACAGCGCCTTGAGGGATACGCAGTATTTT.